The TCR beta chain described here comes from a study of blood T cell repertoires in COVID-19. Across the whole study: Sample material is recorded as cDNA or gDNA derived from T cells, B-cell-depleted T cells, or PBMCs.

How the authors handled the data: By means of reference gene primer amplification, nucleated cell counts were estimated. TCRdb's copy holds only in-frame clones and misses some; the assay was immunoSEQ multiplex PCR. The V and J calls and clone size are taken from that table; D and trimming were inferred from the DNA. This table holds about 250,000 clones, 70% to 85% found once. Looked up from germline, CDR1 is KGHDR and CDR2 is SFDVKD. The CDR3 sequence is 15 residues long. Trimming took 4 bases from V and 6 from J; bases not matched to a gene: 10. The J gene is TRBJ1-2, the V gene TRBV24-1; 7 bases line up with TRBD1. The sequencing input was peripheral blood. This receptor was obtained from an elderly man with acute or convalescent COVID-19. The CDR3 sequence is CATSDQRKTGNGYTF. The CDR3 nucleotides are TGTGCCACCAGTGACCAAAGAAAGACAGGGAATGGCTACACCTTC.